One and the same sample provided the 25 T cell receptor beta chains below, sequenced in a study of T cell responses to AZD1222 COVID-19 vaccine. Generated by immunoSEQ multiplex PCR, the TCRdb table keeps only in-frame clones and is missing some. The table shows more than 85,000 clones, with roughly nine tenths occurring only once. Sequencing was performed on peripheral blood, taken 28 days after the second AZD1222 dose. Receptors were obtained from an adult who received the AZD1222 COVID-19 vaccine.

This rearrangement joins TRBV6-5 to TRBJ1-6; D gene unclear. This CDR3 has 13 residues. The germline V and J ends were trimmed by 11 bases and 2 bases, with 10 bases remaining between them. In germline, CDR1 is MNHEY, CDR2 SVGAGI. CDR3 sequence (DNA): TGTGCCGGTGGCAGCGCCTATAATTCACCCCTCCACTTT. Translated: CAGGSAYNSPLHF.

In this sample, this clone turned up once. DNA of the CDR3: TGTGCCAGCAGTTGGACGGTGGGCTATGGCTACACCTTC. Amino acid sequence: CASSWTVGYGYTF. The chain combines TRBV28 with TRBJ1-2; D unresolved. Germline assignment: CDR1 MDHEN and CDR2 SYDVKM. V shed 4 bases and J shed 4 bases, with 10 bases lying between them. This CDR3 has 13 residues.

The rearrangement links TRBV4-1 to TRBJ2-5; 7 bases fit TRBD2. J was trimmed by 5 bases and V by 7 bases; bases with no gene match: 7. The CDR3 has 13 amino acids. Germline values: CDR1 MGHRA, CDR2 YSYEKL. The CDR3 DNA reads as TGCGCCAGCAAGGCAAGCGGGAAGGAGACCCAGTACTTC. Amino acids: CASKASGKETQYF.

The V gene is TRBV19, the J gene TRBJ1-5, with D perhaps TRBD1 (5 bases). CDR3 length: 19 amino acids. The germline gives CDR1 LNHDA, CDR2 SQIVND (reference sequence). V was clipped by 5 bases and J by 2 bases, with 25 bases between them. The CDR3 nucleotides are TGTGCCAGTAGTCCGATCCATTGGGGGGGGAACGCGGGCAATCAGCCCCAGCATTTT. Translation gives CASSPIHWGGNAGNQPQHF.

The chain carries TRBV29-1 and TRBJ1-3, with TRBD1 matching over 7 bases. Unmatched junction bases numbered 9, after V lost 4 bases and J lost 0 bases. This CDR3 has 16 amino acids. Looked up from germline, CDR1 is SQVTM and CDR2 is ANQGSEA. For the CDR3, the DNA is TGCAGCGTTGTTCGTACAGGGGACTTCTCTGGAAACACCATATATTTT. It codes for CSVVRTGDFSGNTIYF.

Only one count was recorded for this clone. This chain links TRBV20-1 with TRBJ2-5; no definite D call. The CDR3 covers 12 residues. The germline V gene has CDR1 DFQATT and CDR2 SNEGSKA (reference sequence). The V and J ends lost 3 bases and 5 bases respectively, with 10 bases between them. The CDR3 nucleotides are TGCAGTGCTAGTAAGCAAGGGGAGACCCAGTACTTC. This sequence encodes CSASKQGETQYF.

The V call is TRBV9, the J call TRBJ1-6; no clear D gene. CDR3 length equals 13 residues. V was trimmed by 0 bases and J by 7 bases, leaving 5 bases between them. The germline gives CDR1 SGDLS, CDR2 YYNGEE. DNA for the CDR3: TGTGCCAGCAGCGTAGAGGTAAATTCACCCCTCCACTTT. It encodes CASSVEVNSPLHF.

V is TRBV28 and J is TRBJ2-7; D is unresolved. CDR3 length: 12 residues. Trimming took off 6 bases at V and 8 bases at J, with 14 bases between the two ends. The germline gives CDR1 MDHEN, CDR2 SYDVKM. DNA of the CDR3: TGTGCCAGCAGGATCAGGACGGATCAGCAGTACTTC. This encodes CASRIRTDQQYF.

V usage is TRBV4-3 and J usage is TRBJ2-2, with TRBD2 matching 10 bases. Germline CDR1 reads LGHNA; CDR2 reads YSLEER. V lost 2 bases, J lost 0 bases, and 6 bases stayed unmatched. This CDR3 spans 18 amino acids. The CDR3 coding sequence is TGCGCCAGCAGCCAATTCGGGACTAGCGCTGCGAACACCGGGGAGCTGTTTTTT. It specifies CASSQFGTSAANTGELFF.

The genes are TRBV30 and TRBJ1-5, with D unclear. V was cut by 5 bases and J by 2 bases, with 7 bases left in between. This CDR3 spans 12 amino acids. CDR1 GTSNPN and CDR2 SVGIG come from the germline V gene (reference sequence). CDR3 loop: CAWDRRNQPQHF. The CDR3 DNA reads TGTGCCTGGGACCGCCGCAATCAGCCCCAGCATTTT.

As DNA, the CDR3 is TGTGCCAGTAGTATAGAGGGACGGTGGACTAACTATGGCTACACCTTC. Its translation is CASSIEGRWTNYGYTF. This rearrangement joins TRBV19 to TRBJ1-2; tentatively, D is TRBD1 (5 bases). Germline V gene data show CDR1 as LNHDA and CDR2 as SQIVND (reference sequence). CDR3 length: 16 residues. V lost 0 bases and J lost 0, with 11 bases in between.

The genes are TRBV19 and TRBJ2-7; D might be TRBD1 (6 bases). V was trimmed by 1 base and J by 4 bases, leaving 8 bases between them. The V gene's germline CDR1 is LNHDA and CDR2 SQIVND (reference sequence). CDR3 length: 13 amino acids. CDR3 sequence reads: CASSIGQAYEQYF. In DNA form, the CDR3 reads TGTGCCAGTAGTATAGGACAGGCTTACGAGCAGTACTTC.

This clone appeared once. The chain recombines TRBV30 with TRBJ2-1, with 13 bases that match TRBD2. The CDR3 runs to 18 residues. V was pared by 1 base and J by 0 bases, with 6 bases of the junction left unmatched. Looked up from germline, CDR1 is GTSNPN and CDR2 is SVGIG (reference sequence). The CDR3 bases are TGTGCCTGGAGTGGGGAGACTAGCGGGGGGAGCTCCTACAATGAGCAGTTCTTC. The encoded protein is CAWSGETSGGSSYNEQFF.

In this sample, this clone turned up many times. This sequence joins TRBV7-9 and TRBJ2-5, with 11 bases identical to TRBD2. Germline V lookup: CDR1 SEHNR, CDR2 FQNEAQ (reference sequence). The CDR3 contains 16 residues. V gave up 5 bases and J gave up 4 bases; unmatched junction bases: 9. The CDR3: CASSPALAGVGETQYF. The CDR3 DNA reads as TGTGCCAGCAGCCCTGCACTAGCGGGAGTGGGAGAGACCCAGTACTTC.

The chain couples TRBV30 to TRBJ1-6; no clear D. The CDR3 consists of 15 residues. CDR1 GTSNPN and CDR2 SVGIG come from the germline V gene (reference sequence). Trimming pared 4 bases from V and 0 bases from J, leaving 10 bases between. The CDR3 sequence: CAWTEVDSYNSPLHF. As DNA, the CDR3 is TGTGCCTGGACAGAAGTCGACTCCTATAATTCACCCCTCCACTTT.

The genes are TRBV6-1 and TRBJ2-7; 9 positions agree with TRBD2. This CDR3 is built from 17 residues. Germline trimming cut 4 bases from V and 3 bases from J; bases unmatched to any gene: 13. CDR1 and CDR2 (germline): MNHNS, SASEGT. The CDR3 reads CASSGHLIAGVDYEQYF. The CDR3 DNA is TGTGCCAGCAGTGGACACTTAATAGCGGGAGTGGACTACGAGCAGTACTTC.

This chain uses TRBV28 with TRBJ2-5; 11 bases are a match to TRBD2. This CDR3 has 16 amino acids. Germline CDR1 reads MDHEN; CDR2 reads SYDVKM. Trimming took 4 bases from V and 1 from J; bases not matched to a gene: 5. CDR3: CASSYNSGRVQETQYF. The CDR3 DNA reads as TGTGCCAGCAGTTACAATAGCGGGAGGGTCCAAGAGACCCAGTACTTC.

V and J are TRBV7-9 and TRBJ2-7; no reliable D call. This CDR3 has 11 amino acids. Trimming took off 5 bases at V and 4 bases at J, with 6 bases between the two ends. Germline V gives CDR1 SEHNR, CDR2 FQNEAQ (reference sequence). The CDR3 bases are TGTGCCAGCAGCGCCCCGTACGAGCAGTACTTC. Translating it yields CASSAPYEQYF.

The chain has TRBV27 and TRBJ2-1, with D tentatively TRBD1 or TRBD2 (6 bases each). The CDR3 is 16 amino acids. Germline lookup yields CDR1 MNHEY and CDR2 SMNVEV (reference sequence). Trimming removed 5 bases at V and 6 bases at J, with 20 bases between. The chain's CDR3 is CASSQPRGAGFNEQFF. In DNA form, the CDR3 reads TGTGCCAGCAGTCAGCCCAGGGGAGCGGGTTTCAATGAGCAGTTCTTC.

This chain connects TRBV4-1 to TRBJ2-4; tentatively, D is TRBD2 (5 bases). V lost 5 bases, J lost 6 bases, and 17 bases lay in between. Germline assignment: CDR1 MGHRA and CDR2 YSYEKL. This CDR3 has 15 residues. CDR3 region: CASSETLREANIQYF. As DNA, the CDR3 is TGCGCCAGCAGCGAGACTTTGAGGGAAGCAAACATTCAGTACTTC.

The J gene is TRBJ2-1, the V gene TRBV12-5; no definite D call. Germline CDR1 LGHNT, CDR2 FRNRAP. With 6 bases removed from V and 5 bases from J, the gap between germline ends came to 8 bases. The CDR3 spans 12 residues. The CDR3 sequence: CASGTLNNEQFF. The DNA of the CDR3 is TGTGCTAGTGGCACCCTAAACAATGAGCAGTTCTTC. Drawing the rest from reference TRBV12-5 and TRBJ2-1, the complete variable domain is DARVTQTPRHKVTEMGQEVTMRCQPILGHNTVFWYRQTMMQGLELLAYFRNRAPLDDSGMPKDRFSAEMPDATLATLKIQPSEPRDSAVYFCASGTLNNEQFFGPGTRLTVL.

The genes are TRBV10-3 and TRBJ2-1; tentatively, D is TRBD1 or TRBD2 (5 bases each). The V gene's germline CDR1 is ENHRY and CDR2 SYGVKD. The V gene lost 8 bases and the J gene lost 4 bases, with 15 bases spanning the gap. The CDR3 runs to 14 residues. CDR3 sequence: CAISAGSGYNEQFF. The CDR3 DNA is TGTGCCATCTCCGCAGGGTCGGGATACAATGAGCAGTTCTTC.

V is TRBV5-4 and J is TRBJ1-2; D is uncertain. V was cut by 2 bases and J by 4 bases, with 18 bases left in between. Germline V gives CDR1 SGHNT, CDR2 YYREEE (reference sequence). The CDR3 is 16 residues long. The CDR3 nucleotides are TGTGCCAGCAGCTTTTTCGACCGCACCCAGATCTATGGCTACACCTTC. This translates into CASSFFDRTQIYGYTF. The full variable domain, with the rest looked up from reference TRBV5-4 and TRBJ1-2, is ETGVTQSPTHLIKTRGQQVTLRCSSQSGHNTVSWYQQALGQGPQFIFQYYREEENGRGNFPPRFSGLQFPNYSSELNVNALELDDSALYLCASSFFDRTQIYGYTFGSGTRLTVV.

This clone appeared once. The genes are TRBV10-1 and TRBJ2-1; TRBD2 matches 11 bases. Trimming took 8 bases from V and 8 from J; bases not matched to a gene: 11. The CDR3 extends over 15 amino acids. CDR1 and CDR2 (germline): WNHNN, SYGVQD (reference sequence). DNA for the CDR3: TGCGCCAGCCGTATCACTAGCGGGAGAAGACATGAGCAGTTCTTC. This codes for CASRITSGRRHEQFF.

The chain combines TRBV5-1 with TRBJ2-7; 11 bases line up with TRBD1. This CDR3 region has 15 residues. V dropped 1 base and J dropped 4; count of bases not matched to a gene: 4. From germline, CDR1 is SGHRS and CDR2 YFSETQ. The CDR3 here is CASSLMDRGPYEQYF. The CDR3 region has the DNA TGCGCCAGCAGCTTGATGGACAGGGGGCCATACGAGCAGTACTTC.